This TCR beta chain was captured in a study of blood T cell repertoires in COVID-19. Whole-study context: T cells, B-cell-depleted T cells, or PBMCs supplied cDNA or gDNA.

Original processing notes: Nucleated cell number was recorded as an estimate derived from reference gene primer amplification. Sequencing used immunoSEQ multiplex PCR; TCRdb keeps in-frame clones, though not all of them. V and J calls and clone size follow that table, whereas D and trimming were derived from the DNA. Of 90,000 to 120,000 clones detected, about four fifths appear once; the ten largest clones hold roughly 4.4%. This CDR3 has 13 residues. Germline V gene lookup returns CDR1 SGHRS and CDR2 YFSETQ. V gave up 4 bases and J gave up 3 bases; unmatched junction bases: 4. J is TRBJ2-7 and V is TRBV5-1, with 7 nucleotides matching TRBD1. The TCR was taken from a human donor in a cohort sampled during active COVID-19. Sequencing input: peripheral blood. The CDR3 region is CASSISGGYEQYF. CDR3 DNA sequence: TGCGCCAGCAGCATTTCAGGGGGCTACGAGCAGTACTTC. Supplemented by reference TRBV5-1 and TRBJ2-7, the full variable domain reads KAGVTQTPRYLIKTRGQQVTLSCSPISGHRSVSWYQQTPGQGLQFLFEYFSETQRNKGNFPGRFSGRQFSNSRSEMNVSTLELGDSALYLCASSISGGYEQYFGPGTRLTVT.